Listed here is a single T cell receptor beta chain. The data are from a study of blood T cell repertoires in COVID-19. Across the study: PBMCs, B-cell-depleted T cells, or T cells provided the cDNA or gDNA that made up the material.

The CDR3 totals 16 residues. Germline V gene lookup returns CDR1 MRHNA and CDR2 SNTAGT. V lost 3 bases and J 3 bases, leaving 15 bases between the germline ends. Sequencing used immunoSEQ multiplex PCR; TCRdb keeps in-frame clones, though not all of them. This sample carries approximately 170,000 clones, 84% of them seen once, and the ten largest clones take roughly 15%. The sample was peripheral blood. The V call is TRBV6-4, the J call TRBJ2-1; a possible D gene is TRBD2 (7 bases). The source is a woman between 65 and 79 years old with COVID-19, enrolled during active disease. CDR3 amino acids: CASSDLGGPRYNEQFF. In nucleotides, the CDR3 is TGTGCCAGCAGTGATTTGGGGGGGCCTCGCTACAATGAGCAGTTCTTC.